This TCR beta chain was profiled in a study of blood T cell repertoires in COVID-19 (dated by TCRdb to about 2020). General notes on the study: Samples from collaborators originated in the United States, Italy and Spain and spanned both the acute and convalescent phases of COVID-19. The sample metadata nearly always contained a de-identified subject ID, COVID-19 status, age in years and sex. The dataset comprised deeply sampled blood TCRbeta repertoires from subjects exposed to, actively infected with, or recovered from COVID-19. Where available, HLA class I and class II types were taken from metadata supplied by the sample provider and were not determined by assay-based typing. Samples came from the ongoing ImmuneRACE study (first 160 participants) plus 1,254 subjects from 6 global collaborators. A freely available public database, intended as a resource for researchers studying the immune response to SARS-CoV-2, is where the repertoires were released. The material from the prospective study consisted of cDNA or gDNA derived from T cells, B-cell-depleted T cells, or PBMCs.

The germline V and J ends show losses of 4 bases and 6 bases respectively, and no gene match explains 11 bases of the junction. Sequences SGHRS (CDR1) and YFSETQ (CDR2) are obtained from the germline V gene. The CDR3 runs 15 amino acids, cysteine and phenylalanine included. Just the 45-base CDR3 DNA is kept, in frame starting at base 1. TCRbeta CDR3 regions were amplified from genomic DNA by means of the immunoSEQ Assay, a bias-controlled multiplex PCR. Processing in the source paper ran as follows. Nucleated cell counts per sample were estimated from amplification of reference gene primers within the assay. Sequence reads were collapsed and filtered to measure the absolute abundance of every unique TCRbeta CDR3 rearrangement. For each sample, productive Simpson clonality was calculated as the square root of Simpson's diversity index across productive rearrangements. This immuneACCESS table, as held by TCRdb, lists in-frame sequences with V and J called but not all clones. Of the missing ones, under half trace to an unresolved V gene in checked studies; the others have no known cause. The V and J calls and clone size were taken over from that table, and D and trimming were inferred from the DNA. The sample contains about 74,000 clones, roughly 79% of them found a single time. The top ten hold over 20% of the sample.

Whole blood was collected in K2EDTA tubes by collaborating institutions according to the institutions' own protocols. For TCRbeta analysis, collaborator samples were shipped as frozen whole blood, as isolated PBMCs, or as DNA extracted from either sample type. In regard to this clone: This clone's antigen is unknown. The record has no base qualities; no much larger clone is one base away.

On the study overall, not on this receptor specifically: Clinical and demographic metadata were provided uncurated, with the amount varying by source and participant.

The chain couples TRBV5-1 to TRBJ2-7; TRBD1 aligns with 9 central bases. This TCR was sampled from a man in his 70s with acute or convalescent COVID-19. Sequenced material: peripheral blood. The DNA reads as follows: TGCGCCAGCAGCACGTCCGGGACAGGGTCCCTCGAGCAGTACTTC. Translated, this is CASSTSGTGSLEQYF.